The T cell receptor (beta chain) described here comes from a study of blood T cell repertoires in COVID-19 (dated by TCRdb to the early 2020s). Describing the broader study: The collaborator samples originated in the United States, Italy and Spain and spanned the acute and convalescent phases of COVID-19. The material from the prospective study consisted of cDNA or gDNA derived from T cells, B-cell-depleted T cells, or PBMCs. Subjects who had been exposed to COVID-19, were actively infected with it, or had recovered from it provided the deeply sampled blood TCRbeta repertoires that made up the dataset. A freely available public database, intended as a resource for researchers studying the immune response to SARS-CoV-2, is where the repertoires were released. Samples were obtained from the ongoing ImmuneRACE study (first 160 participants) and from 1,000 to 1,500 subjects provided by 6 global collaborators. The sample metadata nearly always contained a de-identified subject ID, COVID-19 status, age in years and sex. Where available, HLA class I and class II types were taken from metadata supplied by the sample provider and were not determined by assay-based typing.

TCRbeta CDR3 regions were amplified from genomic DNA using the immunoSEQ Assay, a bias-controlled multiplex PCR. As for the authors' bioinformatics: The number of nucleated cells in each sample was estimated by amplification of reference gene primers within the assay. To quantify the absolute abundance of each unique TCRbeta CDR3 rearrangement, sequence reads were collapsed and filtered. For each sample, productive Simpson clonality was calculated as the square root of Simpson's diversity index across productive rearrangements. Entries here come from immuneACCESS through TCRdb and include only in-frame sequences with V and J called. Some clones fail to appear in such tables; in the studies checked, an unresolved V gene covers under half of the shortfall, and the cause of the remainder is unknown. The D gene and trimming were derived from the DNA, and the V and J assignments and clone size from that table. The sample table holds some 150,000 clones, of which approximately 84% were seen once. The top ten hold about 2% of the sample.

Beyond this particular receptor, the publication reports: The amount of clinical and demographic metadata varied by source and participant and was provided uncurated.

In the case of this clone: The clone's antigen remains unknown. Per-base quality was not reported, and no clone a single base away is much larger than it.

The germline V gene yields SGHTA for CDR1 and FQGNSA for CDR2. Trimming takes 7 bases off V and 5 bases off J; junction bases not matched to a gene: 6. The CDR3 sequence holds 14 residues, the cysteine and phenylalanine included. The kept DNA is CDR3 alone, 42 bases in frame from the first base. The collaborating institutions used their own protocols to collect whole blood in K2EDTA tubes. For TCRbeta analysis, collaborators shipped samples as frozen whole blood, isolated PBMCs, or DNA extracted from either of those sample types. The source material was peripheral blood. This TCR derives from a man in his 70s with acute or convalescent COVID-19. The rearranged segments are TRBV7-2 and TRBJ1-5, with 9 bases aligning to TRBD1. The CDR3 here reads CASTQDRGDQPQHF. The nucleotides read TGTGCCAGCACCCAGGACAGGGGCGATCAGCCCCAGCATTTT.